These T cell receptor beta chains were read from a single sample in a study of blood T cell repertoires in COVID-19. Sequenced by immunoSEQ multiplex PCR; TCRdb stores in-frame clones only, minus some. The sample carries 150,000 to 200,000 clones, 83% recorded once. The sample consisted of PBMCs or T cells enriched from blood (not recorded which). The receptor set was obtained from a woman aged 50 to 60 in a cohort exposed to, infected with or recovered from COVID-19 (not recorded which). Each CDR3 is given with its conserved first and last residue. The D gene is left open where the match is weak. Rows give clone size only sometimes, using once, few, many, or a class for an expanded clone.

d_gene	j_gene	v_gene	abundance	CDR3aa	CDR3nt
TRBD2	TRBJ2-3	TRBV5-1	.	CASSLGLAGGYTDTQYF	TGCGCCAGCAGCTTGGGACTAGCGGGAGGTTACACAGATACGCAGTATTTT
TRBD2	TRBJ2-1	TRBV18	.	CASSPFLTSGTSYNEQFF	TGTGCCAGCTCACCATTTTTGACTAGCGGGACTTCCTACAATGAGCAGTTCTTC
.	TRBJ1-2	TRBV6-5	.	CASSYGEQGYGYTF	TGTGCCAGCAGTTACGGGGAACAGGGTTATGGCTACACCTTC
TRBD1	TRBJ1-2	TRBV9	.	CASSSGGNYGYTF	TGTGCCAGCAGTTCAGGGGGAAACTATGGCTACACCTTC
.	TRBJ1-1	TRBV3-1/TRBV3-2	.	CASSRIQRATEAFF	TGTGCCAGCAGCCGCATCCAGAGGGCCACTGAAGCTTTCTTT
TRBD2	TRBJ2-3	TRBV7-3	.	CASSLRVAGTSGTDTQYF	TGTGCCAGCAGCCTTCGGGTAGCCGGGACTAGCGGCACAGATACGCAGTATTTT
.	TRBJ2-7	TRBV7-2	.	CASSLIRDEQYF	TGTGCCAGCAGCTTAATCCGGGACGAGCAGTACTTC
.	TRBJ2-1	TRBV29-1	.	CSGNYGLPGGEQFF	TGCAGCGGAAACTACGGACTACCCGGGGGTGAGCAGTTCTTC
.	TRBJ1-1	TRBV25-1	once	CATYLGEEAFF	TGTGCCACCTACCTAGGTGAGGAAGCTTTCTTT
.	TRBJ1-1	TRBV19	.	CASSINAGLNTEAFF	TGTGCCAGTAGTATAAATGCAGGGCTGAACACTGAAGCTTTCTTT
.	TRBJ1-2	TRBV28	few	CARPLADGYTF	TGTGCCAGGCCCTTGGCAGATGGCTACACCTTC
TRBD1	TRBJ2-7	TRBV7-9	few	CASRVGTGNEQYF	TGTGCCAGCAGAGTGGGGACAGGGAACGAGCAGTACTTC
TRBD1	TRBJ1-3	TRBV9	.	CASSDDRGYSGNTIYF	TGTGCCAGCAGCGATGACAGGGGATACTCTGGAAACACCATATATTTT
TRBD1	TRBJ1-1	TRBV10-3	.	CAISERIRTGMNTEAFF	TGTGCCATCAGTGAGAGGATTAGGACAGGAATGAACACTGAAGCTTTCTTT
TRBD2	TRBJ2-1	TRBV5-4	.	CASSLRTSGRANEQFF	TGTGCCAGCAGCTTGCGGACTAGCGGGAGGGCAAATGAGCAGTTCTTC
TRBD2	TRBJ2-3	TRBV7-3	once	CASSQRLAGGTDTQYF	TGTGCCAGCAGCCAGAGGTTAGCGGGGGGCACAGATACGCAGTATTTT
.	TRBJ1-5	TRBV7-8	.	CASSLEGAASNQPQHF	TGTGCCAGCAGCTTAGAGGGAGCAGCCTCCAATCAGCCCCAGCATTTT
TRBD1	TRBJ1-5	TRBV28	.	CASSSPTGMSNQPQHF	TGTGCCAGCAGTTCCCCGACAGGGATGAGCAATCAGCCCCAGCATTTT
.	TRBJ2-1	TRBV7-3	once	CASSSNRNEQFF	TGTGCCAGCAGCTCAAACAGGAATGAGCAGTTCTTC
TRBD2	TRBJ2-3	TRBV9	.	CASSVVGLAGDTQYF	TGTGCCAGCAGCGTAGTTGGACTAGCGGGGGATACGCAGTATTTT
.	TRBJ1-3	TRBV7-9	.	CASSLGESSGNTIYF	TGTGCCAGCAGCTTAGGGGAGAGCTCTGGAAACACCATATATTTT
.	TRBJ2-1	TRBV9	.	CASSPTGVSSYNEQFF	TGTGCCAGCAGCCCAACCGGAGTTAGCTCCTACAATGAGCAGTTCTTC
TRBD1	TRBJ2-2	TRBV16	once	CASTSTGLTGELFF	TGTGCCAGCACCTCGACAGGGCTGACCGGGGAGCTGTTTTTT
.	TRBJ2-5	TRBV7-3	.	CASSPTGGETQYF	TGTGCCAGCAGCCCGACTGGAGGAGAGACCCAGTACTTC
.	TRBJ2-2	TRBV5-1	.	CASSFEGGDTGELFF	TGCGCCAGCAGCTTCGAAGGGGGAGACACCGGGGAGCTGTTTTTT
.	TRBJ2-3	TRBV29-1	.	CSVPGDLQDTQYF	TGCAGCGTCCCGGGGGACCTTCAAGATACGCAGTATTTT
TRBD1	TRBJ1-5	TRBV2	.	CASSDNRGNQPQHF	TGTGCCAGCAGTGATAACAGGGGAAATCAGCCCCAGCATTTT
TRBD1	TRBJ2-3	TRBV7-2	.	CASSSDRRFSQSTDTQYF	TGTGCCAGCAGCTCGGACAGGCGGTTCTCTCAGAGCACAGATACGCAGTATTTT
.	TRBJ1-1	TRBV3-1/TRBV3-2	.	CASSQEFGQLMNTEAFF	TGTGCCAGCAGCCAAGAGTTTGGGCAGCTCATGAACACTGAAGCTTTCTTT
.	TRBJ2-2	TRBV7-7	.	CASSRLGGPMNTGELFF	TGTGCTAGCAGCCGCCTTGGAGGGCCGATGAACACCGGGGAGCTGTTTTTT
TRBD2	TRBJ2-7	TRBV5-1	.	CASSLARSGGGYEQYF	TGCGCCAGCAGCTTGGCCCGGAGCGGGGGGGGATACGAGCAGTACTTC
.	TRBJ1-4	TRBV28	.	CASSLWGGRADEKLFF	TGTGCCAGCAGTTTATGGGGTGGCAGGGCGGATGAAAAACTGTTTTTT
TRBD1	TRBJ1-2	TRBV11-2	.	CASSPGTGDGYTF	TGTGCCAGCAGCCCCGGGACAGGAGATGGCTACACCTTC
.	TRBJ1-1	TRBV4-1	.	CASSPIGGNTEAFF	TGCGCCAGCAGCCCGATCGGCGGGAACACTGAAGCTTTCTTT
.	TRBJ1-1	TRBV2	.	CASTNRAEAFF	TGTGCCAGCACAAACAGGGCTGAAGCTTTCTTT
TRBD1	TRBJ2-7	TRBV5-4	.	CASSSGQGGSYEQYF	TGTGCCAGCAGCTCGGGACAGGGGGGATCCTACGAGCAGTACTTC